Each of the 17 T cell receptor beta chains below was sequenced from the same sample in a study of T cells in Graves' hyperthyroidism and ophthalmopathy. Amplified TCR beta CDR3 regions came from RNA transcripts. TCR CDR3 underwent first-round RT-PCR with the HTBI primer set. In TCRdb, the multiplex PCR reads were re-called with MiXCR into one record per CDR3 protein. The sample gives 250,000 to 300,000 distinct CDR3 sequences, around 19% of which show up once; about two fifths is in the top ten. Sequences were obtained from blood. The receptors here all came from a man in his fifties or sixties with Graves' ophthalmopathy.

This clonotype has only a few counts. The V call is TRBV6-5, the J call TRBJ2-1, with D possibly being TRBD2 (6 bases). Germline lookup yields CDR1 MNHEY and CDR2 SVGAGI. This CDR3 is 15 amino acids long. V lost 1 base and J 8 bases, leaving 15 bases between the germline ends. CDR3 sequence reads: CASSYFGGGVDEQFF. In DNA, the CDR3 is TGTGCCAGCAGTTACTTCGGGGGAGGAGTGGATGAGCAGTTCTTC.

This clonotype was picked up many times. This rearrangement joins TRBV30 to TRBJ2-3, with D perhaps matching TRBD1 or TRBD2 (5 bases each). This CDR3 is built from 14 residues. CDR1 is GTSNPN, CDR2 SVGIG, per germline (reference sequence). V lost 4 bases and J 8 bases, leaving 19 bases between the germline ends. The CDR3 loop is CAWIPTSRGGTQYF. DNA for the CDR3: TGTGCCTGGATTCCGACCTCACGTGGGGGTACGCAGTATTTT.

This clonotype has at least ten counts. The gene calls are TRBV12-3 or TRBV12-4 and TRBJ1-2; D unresolved. The V end was cut by 3 bases, the J end by 1 base, with 9 bases between. The CDR3 totals 14 residues. CDR3 protein: CASSLEAFNYGYTF. CDR3 nucleotides: TGTGCCAGCAGTTTGGAGGCCTTTAACTATGGCTACACCTTC.

The V gene is TRBV7-8, the J gene TRBJ1-4, with 9 bases that match TRBD1. The CDR3 covers 15 residues. V dropped 3 bases and J dropped 6; count of bases not matched to a gene: 5. The germline V gene has CDR1 SGHVS and CDR2 FQNEAQ. In DNA form, the CDR3 reads TGTGCCAGCAGCTTCAAACAGGGGGCGTATGAAAAACTGTTTTTT. Translating gives CASSFKQGAYEKLFF. Full variable domain (rest looked up from reference TRBV7-8 and TRBJ1-4): GAGVSQSPRYKVAKRGQDVALRCDPISGHVSLFWYQQALGQGPEFLTYFQNEAQLDKSGLPSDRFFAERPEGSVSTLKIQRTQQEDSAVYLCASSFKQGAYEKLFFGSGTQLSVL.

This rearrangement joins TRBV6-2 or TRBV6-3 to TRBJ1-2, with a tentative D call TRBD1 (6 bases). Germline CDR1 reads MNHEY; CDR2 reads SVGEGT. The CDR3 contains 15 residues. The germline V and J ends were trimmed by 5 bases and 2 bases, with 15 bases remaining between them. The CDR3 sequence: CASSPGDTGNYGYTF. DNA for the CDR3: TGTGCCAGCAGTCCGGGGGACACCGGGAACTATGGCTACACCTTC.

This clonotype occurred many times. The V call is TRBV11-1, the J call TRBJ1-1; weak D call: TRBD1 (5 bases). The CDR3 is made up of 14 amino acids. Germline loops: CDR1 SGHAT, CDR2 FQDESV (reference sequence). With 4 bases removed from V and 3 bases from J, the gap between germline ends came to 12 bases. The CDR3 loop reads CASSYTGGDTEAFF. CDR3 bases: TGTGCCAGCAGCTACACGGGAGGGGACACTGAAGCTTTCTTT.

This clonotype was detected ten times or more. The chain carries TRBV2 and TRBJ2-3; the match to TRBD1 covers 7 bases. CDR1 SNHLY and CDR2 FYNNEI come from the germline V gene. The CDR3 contains 15 residues. With 5 bases clipped from V and 2 bases from J, the junction kept 7 bases outside the gene matches. The CDR3: CASSKPGQTTDTQYF. The CDR3 coding sequence is TGTGCCAGCAGTAAACCGGGACAGACCACAGATACGCAGTATTTT.

This sequence joins TRBV29-1 and TRBJ2-1, with 10 bases that match TRBD2. CDR1 and CDR2 from the germline V gene are SQVTM and ANQGSEA. The CDR3 contains 12 residues. V dropped 0 bases and J dropped 10; count of bases not matched to a gene: 0. CDR3 nucleotides: TGCAGCGTTGAAGAGGGACTAGCGGAGCAGTTCTTC. It specifies CSVEEGLAEQFF.

This clonotype came up many times. This chain links TRBV29-1 with TRBJ1-1; D is unresolved. V lost 8 bases to trimming and J lost 1 base, with 17 bases between them. The length of the CDR3 is 14 residues. The germline gives CDR1 SQVTM, CDR2 ANQGSEA. The CDR3 coding sequence is TGCAGCTCTAAGGAGGGCCAAGAGAACACTGAAGCTTTCTTT. It yields the protein CSSKEGQENTEAFF.

The rearrangement links TRBV29-1 to TRBJ1-1; a possible D gene is TRBD1 (6 bases). The CDR3 runs to 13 residues. Germline V CDR1 and CDR2: SQVTM, ANQGSEA. V was cut by 1 base and J by 7 bases, with 13 bases left in between. Here the CDR3 DNA reads TGCAGCGTTGAAGGGGCAGGGGCATTTGAAGCTTTCTTT. Its protein product is CSVEGAGAFEAFF.

V gene TRBV6-1 combines with J gene TRBJ2-2; maybe TRBD2 (5 bases). The CDR3 extends over 14 amino acids. Deletions cut 4 bases from V and 7 bases from J, with 13 bases between. Germline lookup yields CDR1 MNHNS and CDR2 SASEGT. CDR3 nucleotide sequence: TGTGCCAGCAGTGGGACCTTTCGGGGCGGGGAGCTGTTTTTT. It codes for CASSGTFRGGELFF.

This clonotype was found many times. This sequence joins TRBV20-1 and TRBJ2-1; 7 bases align to TRBD2. J was trimmed by 7 bases and V by 6 bases; bases with no gene match: 18. From germline, CDR1 is DFQATT and CDR2 SNEGSKA (reference sequence). This CDR3 contains 16 residues. The CDR3 loop reads CSAARDESGVGNEQFF. CDR3 nucleotides: TGCAGTGCCGCTAGAGATGAGAGCGGGGTGGGGAATGAGCAGTTCTTC.

At least ten counts were recorded for this clonotype. The chain recombines TRBV5-1 with TRBJ2-5; a weak D match, TRBD2 (5 bases). Trimming removed 4 bases from V and 5 bases from J, with 9 bases in between. The CDR3 sequence is 12 residues long. The V gene's germline CDR1 is SGHRS and CDR2 YFSETQ. CDR3 in DNA: TGCGCCAGCAGCGGTAGCGCTGAGACCCAGTACTTC. This translates into CASSGSAETQYF.

V is TRBV6-6 and J is TRBJ2-4; 9 bases agree with TRBD2. Germline CDR1 and CDR2: MNHNY and SVGAGI (reference sequence). The CDR3 sequence is 15 residues long. The J segment lost 6 bases and the V segment lost 0 bases, leaving 3 bases of the junction unmatched. The DNA of the CDR3 is TGTGCCAGCAGTTACTCCAGCGGGAGGCCAAACATTCAGTACTTC. Protein: CASSYSSGRPNIQYF.

This clonotype was found many times. The chain combines TRBV5-1 with TRBJ1-5; D is undetermined. Germline CDR1 and CDR2: SGHRS and YFSETQ. The CDR3 has 13 residues. Trimming removed 0 bases from V and 4 bases from J, with 5 bases in between. The CDR3 DNA follows: TGCGCCAGCAGCTTGGACGGGAATCAGCCCCAGCATTTT. Its protein product is CASSLDGNQPQHF.

In its sample, this clonotype was seen a few times. This chain links TRBV5-1 with TRBJ1-2; 7 bases fit TRBD1. Germline values: CDR1 SGHRS, CDR2 YFSETQ. This CDR3 contains 15 residues. V dropped 4 bases and J dropped 2; count of bases not matched to a gene: 8. DNA for the CDR3: TGCGCCAGCAGCAATTTACAGGGGAGGAACTATGGCTACACCTTC. As protein: CASSNLQGRNYGYTF.

Details on this clonotype: A much larger clone differs from this one at a single base, so this may be a read error. The J gene is TRBJ2-7, the V gene TRBV3-1; either TRBD1 or TRBD2 may supply D (5 bases each). The CDR3 is 15 residues long. Looked up from germline, CDR1 is LGHDT and CDR2 is YNNKEL (reference sequence). Trimming cost V 4 bases and J 0 bases, with 13 bases left between them. The CDR3 DNA is TGTGCCAGCAGCCCCGCCGGGACCTTCTCCTACGAGCAGTACTTC. Its protein product is CASSPAGTFSYEQYF.